The 25 T cell receptor beta chains below all came from one sample that was sequenced in a study of T cells in Graves' hyperthyroidism and ophthalmopathy. Amplified regions were TCR beta CDR3 sequences from RNA transcripts. When the TCR CDR3 underwent first-round RT-PCR, the HTBI primer set was used. MiXCR, run by TCRdb on the multiplex PCR reads, gives a single entry per CDR3 protein. The table lists roughly 93,000 distinct CDR3 sequences, around 37% of them singletons. Sequencing was done on a sample of peripheral blood or thyroid tissue (not recorded which). These receptor sequences come from a woman aged 25 to 39 with Graves' hyperthyroidism.

This clonotype was seen at least ten times. The chain uses TRBV5-1 and TRBJ1-5; perhaps TRBD1 as D (6 bases). The CDR3 is made up of 15 amino acids. V lost 0 bases to trimming and J lost 2 bases, with 9 bases between them. Per the germline V gene, CDR1 is SGHRS and CDR2 is YFSETQ. The CDR3 bases are TGCGCCAGCAGCTTGGGCGGACAGCGCAATCAGCCCCAGCATTTT. Translating it yields CASSLGGQRNQPQHF.

With regard to this clonotype: It is likely a read error, because the conserved phenylalanine at the end of the CDR3 is missing. The chain combines TRBV2 with TRBJ2-3; 7 bases match TRBD2. Germline CDR1 and CDR2: SNHLY and FYNNEI. This CDR3 has 14 residues. V was clipped by 4 bases and J by 8 bases; unmatched bases: 9. CDR3 bases: TGTGCCAGCAGTGGGAGAGGGAGGGCCCTTACGCAGTATATT. It specifies CASSGRGRALTQYI.

This clonotype was seen at least ten times. The chain couples TRBV5-1 to TRBJ2-5, with D unresolved. V gave up 2 bases and J gave up 0 bases, with 2 bases separating them. The CDR3 is 12 amino acids. CDR1 is SGHRS, CDR2 YFSETQ, per germline. In DNA, the CDR3 is TGCGCCAGCAGCTTAGACCAAGAGACCCAGTACTTC. Protein product: CASSLDQETQYF.

This clonotype appeared many times. The V and J genes are TRBV20-1 and TRBJ2-7, with 7 nucleotides matching TRBD1. The CDR3 consists of 14 residues. The V gene end was trimmed by 3 bases and the J gene end by 3 bases; junction bases not matched to a gene: 8. Germline lookup yields CDR1 DFQATT and CDR2 SNEGSKA (reference sequence). CDR3: CSASLRDRDYEQYF. CDR3 sequence (DNA): TGCAGTGCTAGCCTTAGAGACAGGGACTACGAGCAGTACTTC.

This clonotype was counted ten times or more. The rearrangement links TRBV7-8 to TRBJ1-6, with a tentative D call TRBD1 (6 bases). The germline CDR1 and CDR2 sequences are SGHVS and FQNEAQ. The ends were cut back, 4 bases at V and 3 bases at J, with 13 bases in the middle. This CDR3 comprises 16 residues. CDR3 nucleotides: TGTGCCAGCAGCTCTGACAGGCAACTCTATAATTCACCCCTCCACTTT. This translates into CASSSDRQLYNSPLHF. Supplemented by reference TRBV7-8 and TRBJ1-6, the full variable domain reads GAGVSQSPRYKVAKRGQDVALRCDPISGHVSLFWYQQALGQGPEFLTYFQNEAQLDKSGLPSDRFFAERPEGSVSTLKIQRTQQEDSAVYLCASSSDRQLYNSPLHFGNGTRLTVT.

The table lists this clonotype with many counts. The CDR3 nucleotides are TGTGCCAGCAGCCAGGAACCGAACACAGATACGCAGTATTTT. Translating gives CASSQEPNTDTQYF. The V call is TRBV4-2, the J call TRBJ2-3; D not resolved. This CDR3 contains 14 residues. CDR1 and CDR2 from the germline V gene are LGHNA and YNFKEQ. V lost 3 bases and J 2 bases, leaving 9 bases between the germline ends.

DNA for the CDR3: TGCGCCAGCAGCTTGGTGACGGGCGTCCACGAGCAGTACTTC. Protein: CASSLVTGVHEQYF. The gene calls are TRBV5-1 and TRBJ2-7; D gene unclear. The CDR3 totals 14 residues. The V and J ends lost 0 bases and 5 bases respectively, with 12 bases between them. CDR1 is SGHRS and CDR2 is YFSETQ in the germline V gene.

This clonotype was detected ten times or more. This chain uses TRBV6-6 with TRBJ2-5; 8 nucleotides match TRBD1. The CDR3 runs to 13 residues. The germline V gene encodes CDR1 MNHNY and CDR2 SVGAGI (reference sequence). V shed 6 bases and J 4 bases; nucleotides not matched to a gene: 4. The CDR3 region is CASRGQGTETQYF. The CDR3 coding sequence is TGTGCCAGCAGAGGACAGGGCACAGAGACCCAGTACTTC.

This clonotype was found many times. J is TRBJ1-4 and V is TRBV5-1; 7 nucleotides line up with TRBD1. Trimming at V came to 3 bases and at J to 4 bases, leaving 9 bases not matched to a gene. CDR3 length: 16 residues. Germline V gene sequence: CDR1 SGHRS, CDR2 YFSETQ. CDR3 protein: CASSSWPGQHNEKLFF. The CDR3 DNA sequence: TGCGCCAGCAGCTCTTGGCCGGGACAGCATAATGAAAAACTGTTTTTT.

This clonotype occurred once. Because the CDR3 is missing its conserved closing phenylalanine or tryptophan, this is likely a read error. Because the CDR3's place on the DNA is in doubt, the DNA is left out and the CDR3 is given as listed by TCRdb. V is TRBV7-2 and J is TRBJ2-5; the DNA was not used to check the table's D call, TRBD1. Germline V gene data show CDR1 as SGHTA and CDR2 as FQGNSA. The CDR3 is 15 residues long, counting both termini. The CDR3 spells CASSQNRGQGETQHL.

As to this clonotype: Being one base from a much bigger clone, this may be a read error. This likely comes from a read error, as the CDR3 has no conserved phenylalanine or tryptophan at its end. Written as DNA, the CDR3 is TGCGCCAGCAGCCTTGCCCCGGGACAACTCACTGAAGCTTTCTCT. Protein product: CASSLAPGQLTEAFS. The chain combines TRBV7-9 with TRBJ1-1; D is perhaps TRBD1 (6 bases). CDR3 size: 15 residues. The V gene's germline CDR1 is SEHNR and CDR2 FQNEAQ (reference sequence).

In regard to this clonotype: A much larger clone differs from this one at a single base, so this may be a read error. Since the CDR3 does not end with the conserved phenylalanine or tryptophan, this likely comes from a read error. V usage is TRBV28 and J usage is TRBJ1-2, with TRBD1 identical over 9 bases. The CDR3 is 14 amino acids. Germline lookup yields CDR1 MDHEN and CDR2 SYDVKM. Trimming took 5 bases from V and 6 from J; bases not matched to a gene: 7. The CDR3 spells CASSTTDRGHGYTL. The DNA for the CDR3 is TGTGCCAGCAGTACAACGGACAGGGGACATGGCTACACCCTC.

With regard to this clonotype: Likely a read error: the CDR3 ends without its conserved phenylalanine or tryptophan. The limits of the CDR3 on the DNA are not certain, so only TCRdb's listed CDR3 is given. The chain employs TRBV20-1 and TRBJ1-1; the listed D gene, TRBD1, was not tested against the DNA. Germline assignment: CDR1 DFQATT and CDR2 SNEGSKA (reference sequence). The CDR3 spans 22 amino acids, including both terminal residues. The CDR3 protein is CSARDPTGLEAFFGQGTGHCQS.

This clonotype was observed at least ten times. The chain combines TRBV12-3 or TRBV12-4 with TRBJ1-5; TRBD1 matches 8 bases. This CDR3 spans 15 amino acids. V was pared by 6 bases and J by 5 bases, with 9 bases of the junction left unmatched. The DNA of the CDR3 is TGTGCCAGCAGAGACGGACAGGGAGGTTATCAGCCCCAGCATTTT. This codes for CASRDGQGGYQPQHF.

This clonotype was seen at least ten times. This rearrangement joins TRBV20-1 to TRBJ2-5; no clear D. Germline V gene data show CDR1 as DFQATT and CDR2 as SNEGSKA (reference sequence). Trimming pared 0 bases from V and 3 bases from J, leaving 11 bases between. This CDR3 has 14 residues. The DNA of the CDR3 is TGCAGTGCTAGAGATCCAAGCCTTAAAGAGACCCAGTACTTC. Its protein product is CSARDPSLKETQYF.

This clonotype was recorded at least ten times. The rearrangement links TRBV7-3 to TRBJ2-2, with 10 bases aligning to TRBD1. The ends lost 4 bases at V and 6 bases at J; junction bases unmatched: 2. The CDR3 is 14 amino acids. Germline V gives CDR1 SGHTA, CDR2 FQGTGA. CDR3 in DNA: TGTGCCAGCAGCTCCGGGACAGGGGCCGGGGAGCTGTTTTTT. It codes for CASSSGTGAGELFF.

The chain recombines TRBV15 with TRBJ2-7, with TRBD2 as a possible D gene (5 bases). The germline gives CDR1 LNHNV, CDR2 YYDKDF (reference sequence). The CDR3 is 13 amino acids. Trimming took 5 bases from V and 6 from J, leaving 14 bases between them. The CDR3: CATSGGPPPEQYF. DNA of the CDR3: TGTGCCACCAGCGGCGGGCCCCCCCCCGAGCAGTACTTC.

V is TRBV7-2 and J is TRBJ1-2; possible D gene TRBD1, 6 bases. The CDR3 length is 14 residues. Between the trimmed V and J ends, which lost 4 bases and 5 bases, there was a span of 14 bases. Germline V gives CDR1 SGHTA, CDR2 FQGNSA. CDR3 DNA sequence: TGTGCCAGCAGCTCTTCCGGGGGCTCGTATGGCTACACCTTC. Translation: CASSSSGGSYGYTF.

This clonotype appeared many times. DNA of the CDR3: TGTGCCAGCAGCTTTGAGACAGGGGACACCGGGGAGCTGTTTTTT. Encoded protein: CASSFETGDTGELFF. The chain links TRBV5-4 to TRBJ2-2; 8 bases line up with TRBD1. The CDR3 sequence is 15 residues long. V lost 2 bases, J lost 3 bases, and 3 bases stayed unmatched. Per germline, CDR1 SGHNT and CDR2 YYREEE (reference sequence).

To note about this clonotype: A much larger clone differs from this one at a single base, so this may be a read error. The V and J genes are TRBV2 and TRBJ1-2; no clear D gene. This CDR3 region has 14 residues. CDR1 and CDR2 from the germline V gene are SNHLY and FYNNEI. This CDR3 reads CASSYGPENYSYTF. CDR3 in DNA: TGTGCCAGCAGTTATGGGCCGGAGAACTATAGCTACACCTTC.

This clonotype was seen many times. The rearrangement links TRBV19 to TRBJ1-2, with 7 bases matching TRBD1. V dropped 4 bases and J dropped 5; count of bases not matched to a gene: 7. Germline values: CDR1 LNHDA, CDR2 SQIVND (reference sequence). The CDR3 contains 14 residues. CDR3 DNA: TGTGCCAGTAGTAAGCGACAGGGTGAATATGGCTACACCTTC. This encodes CASSKRQGEYGYTF.

This clonotype was counted once. The chain recombines TRBV7-6 with TRBJ2-2, with TRBD2 identical over 11 bases. The CDR3 sequence is 15 residues long. The junction had 7 bases not matched to a gene; V was cut back by 5 bases and J by 8 bases. Germline loops: CDR1 SGHVS, CDR2 FNYEAQ. DNA for the CDR3: TGTGCCAGCAGCGACTATAGCGGGAGGGCGGGGGAGCTGTTTTTT. Residues: CASSDYSGRAGELFF.

This clonotype was seen repeatedly, ten times or more. The V and J genes are TRBV5-1 and TRBJ2-7; D possibly matches TRBD1 or TRBD2 (5 bases each). The germline gives CDR1 SGHRS, CDR2 YFSETQ. The CDR3 covers 15 residues. The ends were cut back, 5 bases at V and 1 base at J, with 16 bases in the middle. This CDR3 is CASSPGPMGSYEQYF. The CDR3, as DNA: TGCGCCAGCAGTCCGGGGCCGATGGGGTCCTACGAGCAGTACTTC.

This clonotype has ten or more counts. This chain links TRBV6-6 with TRBJ1-5; 7 positions match TRBD1. J lost 6 bases, V lost 6 bases, and 11 bases had no gene match. The CDR3 covers 15 residues. CDR1 and CDR2 (germline): MNHNY, SVGAGI (reference sequence). The DNA for the CDR3 is TGTGCCAGCAGCCTTTCCGCGACAGGGTTTCAGCCCCAGCATTTT. Protein: CASSLSATGFQPQHF.

In its sample, this clonotype was seen many times. CDR3 in amino acids: CASSATGSFTGELFF. Written as DNA, the CDR3 is TGTGCCAGCAGCGCAACAGGGAGTTTTACCGGGGAGCTGTTTTTT. The chain is built from TRBV9 and TRBJ2-2, with a tentative D call TRBD1 (6 bases). Germline V lookup: CDR1 SGDLS, CDR2 YYNGEE. V was cut by 3 bases and J by 5 bases, with 14 bases left in between. There are 15 residues in the CDR3.